This T cell receptor beta chain was sequenced during a study of T cells in Graves' hyperthyroidism and ophthalmopathy. RNA transcripts gave rise to amplified TCR beta CDR3 regions. First-round RT-PCR targeting the TCR CDR3 was performed with the HTBI primer set. TCRdb fed the multiplex PCR reads into MiXCR, producing one record per CDR3 protein. The table has roughly 570,000 distinct CDR3 sequences, around 42% seen once; the top ten hold roughly 7.7%. This clonotype came up many times. V was pared by 5 bases and J by 6 bases, with 6 bases of the junction left unmatched. The CDR3 spans 13 residues. In germline, CDR1 is MNHEY, CDR2 SMNVEV (reference sequence).

The gene calls are TRBV27 and TRBJ1-1, with 7 bases aligning to TRBD1. Input material: peripheral blood or thyroid tissue (not recorded which). The receptor was derived from a woman aged 18-29 years with Graves' hyperthyroidism. The CDR3 reads CASSGLTGPEAFF. As DNA, the CDR3 is TGTGCCAGCAGTGGACTGACAGGGCCTGAAGCTTTCTTT.